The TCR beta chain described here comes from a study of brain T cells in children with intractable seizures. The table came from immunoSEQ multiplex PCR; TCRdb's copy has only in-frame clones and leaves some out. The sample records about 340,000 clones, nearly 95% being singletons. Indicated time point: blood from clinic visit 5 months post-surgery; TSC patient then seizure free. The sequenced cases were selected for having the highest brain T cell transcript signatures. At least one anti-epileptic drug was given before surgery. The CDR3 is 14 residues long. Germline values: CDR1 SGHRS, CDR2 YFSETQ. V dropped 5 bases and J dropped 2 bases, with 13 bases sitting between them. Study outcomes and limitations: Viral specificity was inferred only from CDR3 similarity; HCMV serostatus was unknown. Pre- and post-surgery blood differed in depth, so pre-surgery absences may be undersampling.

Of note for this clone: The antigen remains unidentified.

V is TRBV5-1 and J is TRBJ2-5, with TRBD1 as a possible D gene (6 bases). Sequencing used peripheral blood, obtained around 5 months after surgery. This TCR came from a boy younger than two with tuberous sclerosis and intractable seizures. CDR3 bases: TGCGCCAGCAGAGGTCAGGGGAGACAAGAGACCCAGTACTTC. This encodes CASRGQGRQETQYF. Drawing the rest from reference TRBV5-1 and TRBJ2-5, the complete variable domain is KAGVTQTPRYLIKTRGQQVTLSCSPISGHRSVSWYQQTPGQGLQFLFEYFSETQRNKGNFPGRFSGRQFSNSRSEMNVSTLELGDSALYLCASRGQGRQETQYFGPGTRLLVL.